The clone carrying this TCR beta chain is a singleton in its sample. The antigen is undetermined. In the PCR, 60 Vbeta and 13 Jbeta primers were used. Clones were read by immunoSEQ multiplex PCR, and TCRdb kept only the in-frame ones, dropping some. The sample lists roughly 70,000 clones; around 70% were seen once. This sample was included in a study of cytomegalovirus exposure and HLA in healthy donors. General study results and limits: Most TCR sequences were seen very rarely across donors, but some public TCRs occurred in many. Available immune exposure information was restricted to CMV serostatus only.

Germline V CDR1 and CDR2: MDHEN, SYDVKM. Trimming removed 3 bases from V and 6 bases from J; junction bases left unmatched: 2. The CDR3 is made up of 13 amino acids. Donors showed nominal health when sampled, although they likely had unrecorded immune exposures. This TCR came from a human donor in good health. The sequencing input was PBMCs. This rearrangement joins TRBV28 to TRBJ1-2; TRBD1 agrees at 9 bases. The CDR3 here is CASSLDRGDGYTF. CDR3 DNA sequence: TGTGCCAGCAGTTTGGACAGGGGAGATGGCTACACCTTC.